A selection of T cell receptor beta chains follows, all from one sample in a study of beta chain features in type 1 diabetes. Libraries were prepared by immunoSEQ multiplex PCR; TCRdb keeps only in-frame clonotypes and omits some of them. The sample carries some 250,000 clones, approximately 10% recorded once. Material for sequencing was naive CD4+ T cells from blood. The origin of the receptors is a man aged 25 to 40 with type 1 diabetes. The CDR3 runs from the conserved cysteine through the conserved F or W. The order of the fields is clone size, D gene, J gene, V gene, CDR3 protein, CDR3 DNA. A D gene is named only where the DNA matches it firmly. Only part of the rows carry a size: once, few, many, or a class if the clone is expanded.

NA | NA | TRBJ1-2 | TRBV7-9 | CASSPTVERRTNYGYTF | TGTGCCAGCAGCCCCACGGTGGAGAGGCGAACTAACTATGGCTACACCTTC
few | NA | TRBJ1-2 | TRBV18 | CASSPSGETGYTF | TGTGCCAGCTCACCATCAGGCGAGACGGGCTACACCTTC
NA | NA | TRBJ2-2 | TRBV29-1 | CSVAAPGELFF | TGCAGCGTGGCGGCGCCCGGGGAGCTGTTTTTT
NA | TRBD1 | TRBJ1-2 | TRBV10-3 | CAISEPVDRGYGYTF | TGTGCCATCAGTGAGCCGGTGGACAGGGGGTATGGCTACACCTTC
few | NA | TRBJ1-2 | TRBV20-1 | CSATAGEGYTF | TGCAGTGCTACCGCGGGTGAGGGCTACACCTTC
NA | NA | TRBJ1-5 | TRBV30 | CAWSVSLSLSNQPQHF | TGTGCCTGGAGTGTATCCCTTAGCCTCAGCAATCAGCCCCAGCATTTT
NA | NA | TRBJ2-5 | TRBV7-9 | CASSLALRETQYF | TGTGCCAGCAGCTTAGCGCTACGGGAGACCCAGTACTTC
NA | NA | TRBJ2-5 | TRBV13 | CASSLRQGGAQYF | TGTGCCAGCAGCTTAAGACAGGGCGGGGCCCAGTACTTC
few | TRBD1 | TRBJ1-2 | TRBV18 | CASSPDRARHGYTF | TGTGCCAGCTCACCCGACAGGGCCCGACACGGCTACACCTTC
NA | NA | TRBJ2-4 | TRBV9 | CASSADKSSQYF | TGTGCCAGCAGCGCCGACAAGAGTAGTCAGTACTTC
few | NA | TRBJ2-7 | TRBV15 | CATSPFLGGSYEQYF | TGTGCCACCAGCCCCTTCTTGGGGGGAAGCTACGAGCAGTACTTC
few | NA | TRBJ2-1 | TRBV9 | CASKLADGYNEQFF | TGTGCCAGCAAGTTAGCGGACGGTTACAATGAGCAGTTCTTC
few | NA | TRBJ1-2 | TRBV28 | CASSSAGSQFYGYTF | TGTGCCAGCAGTTCAGCGGGCAGCCAGTTCTATGGCTACACCTTC
few | NA | TRBJ2-3 | TRBV19 | CASSNLGDTQYF | TGTGCCAGTAGTAATCTCGGGGATACGCAGTATTTT
NA | TRBD1 | TRBJ2-7 | TRBV7-2 | CASSLYRGSVYEQYF | TGTGCCAGCAGCTTATACAGGGGGTCTGTCTACGAGCAGTACTTC
NA | TRBD2 | TRBJ2-1 | TRBV5-6 | CASSLEIGLAAYNEQFF | TGTGCCAGCAGCTTGGAGATCGGACTAGCGGCCTACAATGAGCAGTTCTTC
few | NA | TRBJ2-2 | TRBV4-1 | CASSQGRFGVAGELFF | TGCGCCAGCAGCCAAGGCAGGTTCGGGGTAGCGGGGGAGCTGTTTTTT
NA | NA | TRBJ1-2 | TRBV9 | CASSVELDSNYGYTF | TGTGCCAGCAGCGTAGAACTGGACAGCAACTATGGCTACACCTTC
once | NA | TRBJ2-6 | TRBV27 | CASSTRGSGANVLTF | TGTGCCAGCAGTACCCGGGGCTCTGGGGCCAACGTCCTGACTTTC
few | TRBD1 | TRBJ2-7 | TRBV29-1 | CSADIRGQGDEQYF | TGCAGCGCCGACATCCGGGGACAGGGGGACGAGCAGTACTTC
few | NA | TRBJ2-3 | TRBV9 | CASSVDYWTDTQYF | TGTGCCAGCAGCGTAGACTACTGGACAGATACGCAGTATTTT
NA | NA | TRBJ1-5 | TRBV28 | CVSRRYSNQPQHF | TGTGTAAGCAGACGCTATAGCAATCAGCCCCAGCATTTT
NA | NA | TRBJ1-5 | TRBV19 | CASSGQHSNQPQHF | TGTGCCAGTAGTGGGCAGCATAGCAATCAGCCCCAGCATTTT
NA | TRBD1 | TRBJ2-7 | TRBV5-1 | CASSSNRDRVYEQYF | TGCGCCAGCAGCTCTAACCGGGACAGGGTCTACGAGCAGTACTTC
few | NA | TRBJ2-7 | TRBV25-1 | CASSESGSLMEQYF | TGTGCCAGCAGTGAATCGGGTAGCCTCATGGAGCAGTACTTC
few | NA | TRBJ2-1 | TRBV5-6 | CASSLARATYNEQFF | TGTGCCAGCAGCTTGGCCAGAGCGACCTACAATGAGCAGTTCTTC
NA | NA | TRBJ1-2 | TRBV6-6 | CASSYWTAPDYGYTF | TGTGCCAGCAGTTACTGGACAGCGCCAGACTATGGCTACACCTTC
few | NA | TRBJ2-2 | TRBV6-5 | CAVRELSTGELFF | TGTGCCGTGCGGGAACTTTCGACGGGGGAGCTGTTTTTT
NA | TRBD1 | TRBJ2-1 | TRBV29-1 | CSAGRDRDYNEQFF | TGCAGCGCCGGAAGGGACAGGGATTACAATGAGCAGTTCTTC
few | NA | TRBJ2-2 | TRBV29-1 | CSISRAAGELFF | TGCAGCATAAGCAGGGCCGCCGGGGAGCTGTTTTTT
NA | TRBD2 | TRBJ2-1 | TRBV7-2 | CASSLGGAGGWNEQFF | TGTGCCAGCAGCTTAGGGGGAGCGGGGGGCTGGAATGAGCAGTTCTTC
few | NA | TRBJ1-1 | TRBV5-1 | CASSLARGTTEAFF | TGCGCCAGCAGCTTGGCAAGGGGAACGACTGAAGCTTTCTTT
few | NA | TRBJ2-1 | TRBV20-1 | CSTIVQGPQFF | TGCAGTACAATCGTACAGGGTCCTCAGTTCTTC
few | TRBD1 | TRBJ2-4 | TRBV6-5 | CASRRQGIAKNIQYF | TGTGCCAGCAGAAGACAGGGGATAGCCAAAAACATTCAGTACTTC
NA | NA | TRBJ2-7 | TRBV5-8 | CASSLGGTSYTVSYEQYF | TGTGCCAGCAGCTTGGGAGGGACATCCTACACAGTCTCCTACGAGCAGTACTTC
few | NA | TRBJ1-4 | TRBV29-1 | CSARAGAREKLFF | TGCAGCGCGCGGGCAGGGGCCCGTGAAAAACTGTTTTTT